Shown below are 16 T cell receptor beta chains from a single sample sequenced in a study of blood T cell repertoires in COVID-19 (TCRdb year 2020). The library came from the immunoSEQ multiplex PCR assay. The table comes from immuneACCESS by way of TCRdb, which keeps in-frame sequences with V and J called. Part of the clones is missing from these tables; in studies checked, under half for an unresolved V gene and the rest for unknown reasons. Counted in this sample were approximately 230,000 clones; around 86% of them appeared once. 2.2% of the sample goes to the ten largest clones. Input material: peripheral blood. These receptors were taken from a man younger than 45 who had recovered from COVID-19.

The rearrangement links TRBV9 to TRBJ2-1; TRBD2 matches 7 bases. Germline values: CDR1 SGDLS, CDR2 YYNGEE. This CDR3 is 14 amino acids long. V trimming: 4 bases; J trimming: 9 bases; junction bases outside the gene matches: 10. The CDR3 is CASSPRLAGGEQFF. The CDR3 DNA sequence: TGTGCCAGCAGCCCCCGACTAGCTGGCGGTGAGCAGTTCTTC.

The V gene is TRBV11-2, the J gene TRBJ2-2; D gene uncertain. CDR3 length equals 13 residues. V was clipped by 4 bases and J by 7 bases, with 10 bases between them. Germline CDR1 SGHAT, CDR2 FQNNGV. The CDR3 DNA reads TGTGCCAGCAGCTCCCGACCGGGCGGGGAGCTGTTTTTT. It encodes CASSSRPGGELFF.

J is TRBJ1-2 and V is TRBV6-2 or TRBV6-3, with D possibly matching TRBD1 (6 bases). The CDR3 covers 14 residues. Germline lookup yields CDR1 MNHEY and CDR2 SVGEGT. With 0 bases removed from V and 7 bases from J, the gap between germline ends came to 12 bases. CDR3 residues: CASSYSYRAAGYTF. CDR3 sequence (DNA): TGTGCCAGCAGTTACTCGTACAGGGCTGCTGGCTACACCTTC.

V and J are TRBV5-1 and TRBJ1-2, with TRBD1 matching over 7 bases. The length of the CDR3 is 17 residues. Germline V lookup: CDR1 SGHRS, CDR2 YFSETQ. Unmatched junction bases numbered 14, after V lost 3 bases and J lost 3 bases. CDR3: CASSSTSGTAKDYGYTF. CDR3 nucleotide sequence: TGCGCCAGCAGCTCAACCTCCGGGACAGCTAAGGACTATGGCTACACCTTC.

The V gene is TRBV5-1, the J gene TRBJ1-2; possible D gene TRBD1, 6 bases. This CDR3 is built from 15 residues. CDR1 is SGHRS and CDR2 is YFSETQ in the germline V gene. The germline V and J ends were trimmed by 4 bases and 6 bases, with 19 bases remaining between them. This CDR3 is CASSGETGRTNGYTF. In DNA, the CDR3 is TGCGCCAGCAGCGGTGAGACAGGCCGGACGAATGGCTACACCTTC.

The rearrangement joins TRBV6-1 to TRBJ2-5; D is ambiguous. The CDR3 is 13 amino acids. Trimming removed 3 bases from V and 1 base from J, with 6 bases in between. From germline, CDR1 is MNHNS and CDR2 SASEGT. The CDR3 DNA reads as TGTGCCAGCAGTGACAGGCCCCAAGAGACCCAGTACTTC. It yields the protein CASSDRPQETQYF.

DNA for the CDR3: TGTGCCAGCAGAGGACAGAATTACAATGAGCAGTTCTTC. It yields the protein CASRGQNYNEQFF. This chain connects TRBV25-1 to TRBJ2-1; weak D call: TRBD1 (6 bases). Trimming shortened V by 6 bases and J by 4 bases, and 10 bases separated the two germline ends. The CDR3 consists of 13 residues. Germline V gene sequence: CDR1 MGHDK, CDR2 SYGVNS.

This chain joins TRBV5-1 and TRBJ2-7; D perhaps matches TRBD2 (5 bases). Looked up from germline, CDR1 is SGHRS and CDR2 is YFSETQ. This CDR3 is built from 13 residues. V lost 2 bases and J 0 bases, leaving 6 bases between the germline ends. As DNA, the CDR3 is TGCGCCAGCAGCTTCGGGGTCTCCTACGAGCAGTACTTC. This sequence encodes CASSFGVSYEQYF.

The CDR3 nucleotides read TGTGCCAGCAGCCAAATTGGGGCAGGGCGAGACACTGAAGCTTTCTTT. It yields the protein CASSQIGAGRDTEAFF. The chain is built from TRBV4-2 and TRBJ1-1, with D maybe TRBD1 (5 bases). The CDR3 runs 16 residues. Germline assignment: CDR1 LGHNA and CDR2 YNFKEQ. Trimming removed 2 bases from V and 3 bases from J, with 16 bases in between.

This rearrangement joins TRBV9 to TRBJ1-6; D is perhaps TRBD1 (5 bases). V lost 3 bases to trimming and J lost 6 bases, with 13 bases between them. Germline V CDR1 and CDR2: SGDLS, YYNGEE. This CDR3 is built from 15 residues. In DNA form, the CDR3 reads TGTGCCAGCAGCGCGACAGCTATATCTAATTCACCCCTCCACTTT. Protein sequence: CASSATAISNSPLHF.

The chain has TRBV9 and TRBJ2-3, with D possibly being TRBD1 (9 bases). V was pared by 0 bases and J by 3 bases, with 14 bases between. The length of the CDR3 is 16 residues. CDR1 is SGDLS, CDR2 YYNGEE, per germline. CDR3 sequence reads: CASSVAGGTGTDTQYF. CDR3 nucleotide sequence: TGTGCCAGCAGCGTAGCGGGGGGGACAGGGACAGATACGCAGTATTTT.

CDR3 amino acids: CASSTAGLTISRSSYNEQFF. DNA for the CDR3: TGTGCCAGCAGTACCGCGGGGCTAACCATCTCCCGCAGCTCCTACAATGAGCAGTTCTTC. V usage is TRBV6-2 or TRBV6-3 and J usage is TRBJ2-1; a possible D gene is TRBD2 (6 bases). The CDR3 loop spans 20 amino acids. The V end was cut by 5 bases, the J end by 0 bases, with 26 bases between. Germline assignment: CDR1 MNHEY and CDR2 SVGEGT.

This clone has just one count. The chain is built from TRBV6-5 and TRBJ1-6; D is perhaps TRBD1 (5 bases). CDR1 is MNHEY, CDR2 SVGAGI, per germline. V shed 6 bases and J shed 6 bases, with 12 bases lying between them. The CDR3 runs to 14 residues. CDR3 region: CASRLIGGNSPLHF. Written as DNA, the CDR3 is TGTGCCAGCAGGTTAATCGGGGGTAATTCACCCCTCCACTTT.

V and J are TRBV3-1 (or the pseudogene TRBV3-2) and TRBJ1-1; 9 bases line up with TRBD1. Germline V lookup: CDR1 LGHDT, CDR2 YNNKEL (reference sequence). The length of the CDR3 is 15 residues. With 4 bases clipped from V and 1 base from J, the junction kept 4 bases outside the gene matches. CDR3 nucleotide sequence: TGTGCCAGCAGCCCTTTGACAGGGGGGAACACTGAAGCTTTCTTT. Its translation is CASSPLTGGNTEAFF.

This rearrangement joins TRBV6-2 or TRBV6-3 to TRBJ2-7; D ambiguous. V was cut by 2 bases and J by 0 bases, with 11 bases left in between. The CDR3 spans 15 residues. The germline CDR1 and CDR2 sequences are MNHEY and SVGEGT. CDR3 region: CASSYGGLLSYEQYF. CDR3 coding DNA: TGTGCCAGCAGTTACGGCGGCCTCCTCTCCTACGAGCAGTACTTC.

This rearrangement joins TRBV14 to TRBJ2-1; D possibly corresponds to TRBD2 (6 bases). Germline CDR1 reads SGHDN; CDR2 reads FVKESK. V was cut by 1 base and J by 0 bases, with 16 bases left in between. The CDR3 contains 18 residues. CDR3 loop: CASSQVRFAGSSYNEQFF. The DNA for the CDR3 is TGTGCCAGCAGCCAAGTTCGGTTTGCGGGAAGCTCCTACAATGAGCAGTTCTTC.